What follows are 15 T cell receptor beta chains derived from one specimen sequenced in a study of cytomegalovirus exposure and HLA in healthy donors. Vbeta (60) and Jbeta (13) primers were used in the PCR. Libraries were prepared by immunoSEQ multiplex PCR; TCRdb keeps only in-frame clonotypes and omits some of them. In the table there are 20,000 or so clones, around 77% of which are singletons. The sample comprised PBMCs. The receptors shown here come from a man aged 55-75 years in good health and CMV-seronegative.

The CDR3 protein is CASSLRNGDTQYF. The CDR3 DNA follows: TGTGCCAGCAGCTTGCGTAATGGAGATACGCAGTATTTT. The genes are TRBV7-9 and TRBJ2-3; D uncertain. Germline values: CDR1 SEHNR, CDR2 FQNEAQ (reference sequence). This CDR3 has 13 amino acids. V was trimmed by 3 bases and J by 5 bases, leaving 9 bases between them. Full variable domain (remainder filled in from reference TRBV7-9 and TRBJ2-3): DTGVSQNPRHKITKRGQNVTFRCDPISEHNRLYWYRQTLGQGPEFLTYFQNEAQLEKSRLLSDRFSAERPKGSFSTLEIQRTEQGDSAMYLCASSLRNGDTQYFGPGTRLTVL.

This chain joins TRBV5-1 and TRBJ2-3, with D perhaps matching TRBD2 (5 bases). The CDR3 has 14 residues. V lost 6 bases to trimming and J lost 6 bases, with 17 bases between them. Germline V gene data show CDR1 as SGHRS and CDR2 as YFSETQ. The chain's CDR3 is CASTLREWTDTQYF. CDR3 nucleotide sequence: TGCGCCAGCACCCTTAGGGAGTGGACCGATACGCAGTATTTT.

The rearrangement joins TRBV5-1 to TRBJ2-7; D gene ambiguous. V was trimmed by 0 bases and J by 3 bases, leaving 10 bases between them. Germline lookup yields CDR1 SGHRS and CDR2 YFSETQ. This CDR3 comprises 14 residues. The CDR3 spells CASSLGQANYEQYF. The DNA for the CDR3 is TGCGCCAGCAGCTTGGGGCAGGCAAACTACGAGCAGTACTTC.

V is TRBV12-5 and J is TRBJ2-1, with D maybe TRBD1 (6 bases). Germline-derived CDR1 and CDR2 are LGHNT and FRNRAP. CDR3 length: 16 amino acids. V was clipped by 5 bases and J by 3 bases, with 17 bases between them. CDR3 loop: CASGGGTSGIYNEQFF. The CDR3 coding sequence is TGTGCTAGTGGTGGGGGCACCTCAGGGATCTACAATGAGCAGTTCTTC.

The chain joins TRBV18 to TRBJ2-2; weak D call: TRBD1 (6 bases). Trimming removed 8 bases at V and 1 base at J, with 11 bases between. Germline CDR1 KGHSH, CDR2 LQKENI. The CDR3 covers 14 residues. CDR3 sequence (DNA): TGTGCCAGCCGGCCGGGACAGAACACCGGGGAGCTGTTTTTT. This codes for CASRPGQNTGELFF.

This clone was found a few times. The chain has TRBV30 and TRBJ2-5, with 10 bases that match TRBD2. With 6 bases clipped from V and 1 base from J, the junction kept 2 bases outside the gene matches. The germline gives CDR1 GTSNPN, CDR2 SVGIG (reference sequence). The CDR3 loop spans 13 amino acids. The CDR3 protein is CACSGRFQETQYF. The CDR3, as DNA: TGTGCCTGTAGCGGGAGGTTCCAAGAGACCCAGTACTTC.

This clone was counted once. The rearrangement joins TRBV2 to TRBJ2-5; 9 bases are shared with TRBD1. The DNA end lines up better with TRBJ2-7; the J call may be wrong. Germline-derived CDR1 and CDR2 are SNHLY and FYNNEI. There are 12 residues in the CDR3. The CDR3 loop is CASSRDRVEQYF. In DNA form, the CDR3 reads TGTGCCAGCAGCCGGGACAGGGTCGAGCAGTACTTC.

This clone was counted a single time. The chain joins TRBV6-5 to TRBJ1-1, with a tentative D call TRBD1 (6 bases). Germline V gene lookup returns CDR1 MNHEY and CDR2 SVGAGI. The CDR3 extends over 13 amino acids. V was trimmed by 3 bases and J by 8 bases, leaving 13 bases between them. CDR3 DNA sequence: TGTGCCAGCAGTTATACACAGGGATGCGAAGCTTTCTTT. As protein: CASSYTQGCEAFF.

CDR3 nucleotide sequence: TGTGCCAGCAGCTCAACTAGCGGGGGACCTTACAATGAGCAGTTCTTC. Its protein is CASSSTSGGPYNEQFF. The chain has TRBV7-3 and TRBJ2-1; 11 bases line up with TRBD2. CDR1 and CDR2 from the germline V gene are SGHTA and FQGTGA. Unmatched junction bases numbered 6, after V lost 4 bases and J lost 4 bases. The CDR3 runs 16 residues.

V is TRBV2 and J is TRBJ2-5, with TRBD2 as a possible D gene (7 bases). The ends were cut back, 7 bases at V and 5 bases at J, with 26 bases in the middle. The CDR3 has 17 amino acids. CDR1 and CDR2 from the germline V gene are SNHLY and FYNNEI. In DNA, the CDR3 is TGTGCCAGCACCAATGCTGGGGGGGGGCCAAGTAGGGAGACCCAGTACTTC. It is translated as CASTNAGGGPSRETQYF.

This chain joins TRBV6-1 and TRBJ2-1, with D unclear. V shed 7 bases and J shed 6 bases, with 13 bases lying between them. This CDR3 is built from 13 residues. The germline gives CDR1 MNHNS, CDR2 SASEGT. The DNA for the CDR3 is TGTGCCAGCACGCCCGGTTCGTTCAATGAGCAGTTCTTC. Encoded protein: CASTPGSFNEQFF.

The chain joins TRBV19 to TRBJ2-1; 12 positions agree with TRBD2. V trimming: 4 bases; J trimming: 7 bases; junction bases outside the gene matches: 5. CDR1 is LNHDA, CDR2 SQIVND, per germline (reference sequence). The CDR3 consists of 15 residues. For the CDR3, the DNA is TGTGCCAGTAGTACCTGGACTAGCGGGAATAATGAGCAGTTCTTC. This translates into CASSTWTSGNNEQFF. Full variable domain (outside the CDR3, taken from reference TRBV19 and TRBJ2-1): DGGITQSPKYLFRKEGQNVTLSCEQNLNHDAMYWYRQDPGQGLRLIYYSQIVNDFQKGDIAEGYSVSREKKESFPLTVTSAQKNPTAFYLCASSTWTSGNNEQFFGPGTRLTVL.

V is TRBV5-1 and J is TRBJ2-2; D not resolved. Germline V gene data show CDR1 as SGHRS and CDR2 as YFSETQ. Trimming removed 1 base at V and 6 bases at J, with 13 bases between. CDR3 length equals 15 residues. CDR3 DNA sequence: TGCGCCAGCAGCTTGTCGCAGGTCCCGGCCGGGGAGCTGTTTTTT. The encoded protein is CASSLSQVPAGELFF.

Note on this clone: A junction boundary mismatches the germline segment, possibly from a read error. The V gene is TRBV7-9, the J gene TRBJ2-7; 7 bases map to TRBD2. The germline gives CDR1 SEHNR, CDR2 FQNEAQ (reference sequence). This CDR3 is 16 amino acids long. The CDR3 sequence is CSSSLKGGDYDYEQYF. CDR3 DNA: TGTTCCAGCAGCTTAAAGGGAGGGGACTACGACTACGAGCAGTACTTC.

The rearrangement joins TRBV18 to TRBJ2-4; TRBD2 might be the D (5 bases). CDR1 is KGHSH and CDR2 is LQKENI in the germline V gene. Trimming removed 5 bases from V and 3 bases from J, with 11 bases in between. The CDR3 totals 14 residues. The CDR3 sequence is CASSIEGSKNIQYF. In DNA form, the CDR3 reads TGTGCCAGCTCAATAGAGGGTAGCAAAAACATTCAGTACTTC.